A single sample gave rise to the 14 T cell receptor beta chains below, sequenced in a study of T-cell memory formation after mild COVID-19. TCRdb reprocessed the 5' RACE reads with MiXCR, giving one entry per CDR3 protein. This table has roughly 250,000 distinct CDR3 sequences, 15% to 20% appearing once. The material sequenced was PBMCs or a T cell subset sorted from them (not recorded which). These receptor sequences come from a young man who had mild COVID-19 (a few samples of this study predate the infection). Cell type and time point are not known.

This clonotype was seen at least ten times. This chain joins TRBV29-1 and TRBJ2-3, with TRBD2 matching over 11 bases. The germline V gene has CDR1 SQVTM and CDR2 ANQGSEA. The CDR3 length is 16 residues. V shed 6 bases and J 2 bases; nucleotides not matched to a gene: 10. CDR3 in amino acids: CSVSRLAGMITDTQYF. CDR3 DNA sequence: TGCAGCGTATCAAGACTAGCGGGGATGATCACAGATACGCAGTATTTT.

This clonotype was recorded a few times. CDR3 in DNA: TGTGCCAGCAGCCCAGGGGCCTCTCCCTCTGAAGCTTTCTTT. This translates into CASSPGASPSEAFF. The J gene is TRBJ1-1, the V gene TRBV9; tentative D call: TRBD1 (6 bases). CDR1 SGDLS and CDR2 YYNGEE come from the germline V gene. CDR3 length: 14 amino acids. V was shortened by 4 bases and J by 6 bases, with 16 bases between the two germline ends.

The chain is built from TRBV28 and TRBJ1-1; weak D call: TRBD1 (5 bases). The CDR3 extends over 12 amino acids. V lost 5 bases to trimming and J lost 7 bases, with 11 bases between them. The germline gives CDR1 MDHEN, CDR2 SYDVKM. CDR3 protein: CASSLRQLEAFF. CDR3 sequence (DNA): TGTGCCAGCAGTCTCCGACAGCTTGAAGCTTTCTTT.

This clonotype occurred a few times. The chain recombines TRBV28 with TRBJ2-2; TRBD1 or TRBD2 may be the D gene (6 bases each). V lost 2 bases and J lost 8, with 9 bases in between. Germline CDR1 is MDHEN and CDR2 is SYDVKM. The CDR3 length is 13 residues. In DNA form, the CDR3 reads TGTGCCAGCAGTTTAGGGGGGCGAGGGGAGCTGTTTTTT. This translates into CASSLGGRGELFF.

The rearrangement joins TRBV7-2 to TRBJ2-5; tentative D call: TRBD1 (6 bases). CDR3 size: 15 residues. Trimming removed 5 bases from V and 0 bases from J, with 13 bases in between. Germline V gene lookup returns CDR1 SGHTA and CDR2 FQGNSA. CDR3 coding DNA: TGTGCCAGCAGCGAAGGGACAACCAACCAAGAGACCCAGTACTTC. This translates into CASSEGTTNQETQYF.

This clonotype was seen only a few times. The chain joins TRBV9 to TRBJ2-3, with 11 bases fitting TRBD2. V lost 0 bases, J lost 2 bases, and 5 bases stayed unmatched. CDR1 SGDLS and CDR2 YYNGEE come from the germline V gene. The CDR3 totals 17 residues. The CDR3 DNA sequence: TGTGCCAGCAGCGTAGGGGCTAGCGGGGGGCTCACAGATACGCAGTATTTT. This sequence encodes CASSVGASGGLTDTQYF.

This clonotype appeared a few times. This chain joins TRBV6-4 and TRBJ2-1; the D gene is possibly TRBD1 (5 bases). V was clipped by 5 bases and J by 5 bases, with 13 bases between them. Germline CDR1 and CDR2: MRHNA and SNTAGT. The CDR3 runs 14 residues. The CDR3 protein is CASSPDTPHNEQFF. For the CDR3, the DNA is TGTGCCAGCAGTCCGGACACCCCGCACAATGAGCAGTTCTTC.

This clonotype was seen many times. The chain is built from TRBV7-2 and TRBJ1-1, with D possibly TRBD1 on 5 matching bases. The V end lost 6 bases, the J end lost 5 bases, and 16 bases lay between the germline ends. The CDR3 spans 14 residues. Germline V lookup: CDR1 SGHTA, CDR2 FQGNSA. The CDR3 here is CASSFQGKGTEAFF. The CDR3 bases are TGTGCCAGCAGTTTTCAGGGCAAGGGGACTGAAGCTTTCTTT.

This chain joins TRBV12-3 or TRBV12-4 and TRBJ2-7, with D perhaps TRBD1 (6 bases). This CDR3 comprises 14 residues. The ends were cut back, 7 bases at V and 3 bases at J, with 16 bases in the middle. CDR3: CASTEGGIGYEQYF. The CDR3 coding sequence is TGTGCCAGCACCGAAGGGGGTATAGGCTACGAGCAGTACTTC.

This clonotype has only a few counts. The chain carries TRBV7-3 and TRBJ2-1, with D maybe TRBD2 (6 bases). Trimming left V 5 bases short and J 7 bases short, with 12 bases between. CDR3 length: 13 residues. Per the germline V gene, CDR1 is SGHTA and CDR2 is FQGTGA. CDR3 in amino acids: CASSELAANEQFF. DNA of the CDR3: TGTGCCAGCAGCGAACTAGCAGCGAATGAGCAGTTCTTC.

This clonotype has just a few counts. This chain joins TRBV7-6 and TRBJ2-1; possible D gene TRBD2, 6 bases. The CDR3 sequence is 15 residues long. With 7 bases removed from V and 4 bases from J, the gap between germline ends came to 17 bases. Per the germline V gene, CDR1 is SGHVS and CDR2 is FNYEAQ. The chain's CDR3 is CASTLGGVKYNEQFF. For the CDR3, the DNA is TGTGCCAGCACCTTGGGCGGGGTTAAGTACAATGAGCAGTTCTTC. Full variable domain (rest looked up from reference TRBV7-6 and TRBJ2-1): GAGVSQSPRYKVTKRGQDVALRCDPISGHVSLYWYRQALGQGPEFLTYFNYEAQQDKSGLPNDRFSAERPEGSISTLTIQRTEQRDSAMYRCASTLGGVKYNEQFFGPGTRLTVL.

The rearrangement uses TRBV20-1 and TRBJ2-1, with 7 positions matching TRBD1. The V segment lost 8 bases and the J segment 8 bases; nucleotides outside the gene matches: 12. Germline V gene sequence: CDR1 DFQATT, CDR2 SNEGSKA (reference sequence). The CDR3 has 13 amino acids. This CDR3 is CSSPDRVGDEQFF. The CDR3 DNA is TGCAGTTCGCCTGACAGGGTAGGCGATGAGCAGTTCTTC.

In this sample, this clonotype turned up a few times. The chain links TRBV5-1 to TRBJ1-1; weak D call: TRBD1 (5 bases). CDR3 size: 15 residues. Trimming left V 4 bases short and J 0 bases short, with 13 bases between. The germline V gene encodes CDR1 SGHRS and CDR2 YFSETQ. CDR3 region: CASSRGGDLNTEAFF. The CDR3 DNA reads TGCGCCAGCAGCAGGGGCGGTGACCTGAACACTGAAGCTTTCTTT.

This clonotype was recorded a few times. The chain recombines TRBV4-2 with TRBJ1-2; unclear D gene. Trimming took off 0 bases at V and 7 bases at J, with 21 bases between the two ends. The germline V gene encodes CDR1 LGHNA and CDR2 YNFKEQ. The CDR3 is 17 residues long. The CDR3 protein is CASSQELAIGGRGGYTF. The CDR3 bases are TGTGCCAGCAGCCAAGAATTAGCGATCGGAGGGAGAGGTGGCTACACCTTC.